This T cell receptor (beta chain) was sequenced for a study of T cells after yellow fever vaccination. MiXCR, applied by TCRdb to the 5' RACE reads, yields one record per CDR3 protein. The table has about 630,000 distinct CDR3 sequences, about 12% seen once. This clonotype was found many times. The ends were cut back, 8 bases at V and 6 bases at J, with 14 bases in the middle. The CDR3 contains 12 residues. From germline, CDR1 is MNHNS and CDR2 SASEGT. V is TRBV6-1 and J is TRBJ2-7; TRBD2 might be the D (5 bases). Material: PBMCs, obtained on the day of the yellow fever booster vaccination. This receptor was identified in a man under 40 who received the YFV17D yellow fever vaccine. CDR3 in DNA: TGTGCCAGCGGGGAACTTCGGGGCGAGCAGTACTTC. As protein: CASGELRGEQYF.